This T cell receptor beta chain was identified during a study of human T cells and chemical hapten exposure. For the study at large: Per-sample variation in TCR yield stemmed mainly from small pooled library volume differences. Study results and limitations: Patch test score rose with PT1 expanded TCRs, significant at 8, 16, 32, not 4. As the donors had alopecia, their immune response may differ from healthy people's.

Time point denoted: pre-sensitization, week 0. Noted treatment: therapeutic diphenylcyclopropenone sensitization with weekly scalp DPC. This CDR3 is built from 16 residues. Germline V gene lookup returns CDR1 SEHNR and CDR2 FQNEAQ (reference sequence). The J segment lost 6 bases and the V segment lost 2 bases, leaving 8 bases of the junction unmatched. MiXCR, applied by TCRdb to the RACE reads, yields one record per CDR3 protein. The sample yields approximately 320,000 distinct CDR3 sequences, 5.5% seen once. Many counts were recorded for this clonotype. No antigen is known for it. The material sequenced was whole blood, taken in connection with sensitization to the hapten diphenylcyclopropenone (DPC). The chain carries TRBV7-9 and TRBJ1-4; TRBD1 aligns across 8 bases. The clonotype comes from a woman between 18 and 30 years old with alopecia areata. Some clones in this sample may be carry-over from other donors' samples. CDR3 bases: TGTGCCAGCAGCTTAATATACCGACAGGGGTATGAAAAACTGTTTTTT. Translated, it gives CASSLIYRQGYEKLFF.